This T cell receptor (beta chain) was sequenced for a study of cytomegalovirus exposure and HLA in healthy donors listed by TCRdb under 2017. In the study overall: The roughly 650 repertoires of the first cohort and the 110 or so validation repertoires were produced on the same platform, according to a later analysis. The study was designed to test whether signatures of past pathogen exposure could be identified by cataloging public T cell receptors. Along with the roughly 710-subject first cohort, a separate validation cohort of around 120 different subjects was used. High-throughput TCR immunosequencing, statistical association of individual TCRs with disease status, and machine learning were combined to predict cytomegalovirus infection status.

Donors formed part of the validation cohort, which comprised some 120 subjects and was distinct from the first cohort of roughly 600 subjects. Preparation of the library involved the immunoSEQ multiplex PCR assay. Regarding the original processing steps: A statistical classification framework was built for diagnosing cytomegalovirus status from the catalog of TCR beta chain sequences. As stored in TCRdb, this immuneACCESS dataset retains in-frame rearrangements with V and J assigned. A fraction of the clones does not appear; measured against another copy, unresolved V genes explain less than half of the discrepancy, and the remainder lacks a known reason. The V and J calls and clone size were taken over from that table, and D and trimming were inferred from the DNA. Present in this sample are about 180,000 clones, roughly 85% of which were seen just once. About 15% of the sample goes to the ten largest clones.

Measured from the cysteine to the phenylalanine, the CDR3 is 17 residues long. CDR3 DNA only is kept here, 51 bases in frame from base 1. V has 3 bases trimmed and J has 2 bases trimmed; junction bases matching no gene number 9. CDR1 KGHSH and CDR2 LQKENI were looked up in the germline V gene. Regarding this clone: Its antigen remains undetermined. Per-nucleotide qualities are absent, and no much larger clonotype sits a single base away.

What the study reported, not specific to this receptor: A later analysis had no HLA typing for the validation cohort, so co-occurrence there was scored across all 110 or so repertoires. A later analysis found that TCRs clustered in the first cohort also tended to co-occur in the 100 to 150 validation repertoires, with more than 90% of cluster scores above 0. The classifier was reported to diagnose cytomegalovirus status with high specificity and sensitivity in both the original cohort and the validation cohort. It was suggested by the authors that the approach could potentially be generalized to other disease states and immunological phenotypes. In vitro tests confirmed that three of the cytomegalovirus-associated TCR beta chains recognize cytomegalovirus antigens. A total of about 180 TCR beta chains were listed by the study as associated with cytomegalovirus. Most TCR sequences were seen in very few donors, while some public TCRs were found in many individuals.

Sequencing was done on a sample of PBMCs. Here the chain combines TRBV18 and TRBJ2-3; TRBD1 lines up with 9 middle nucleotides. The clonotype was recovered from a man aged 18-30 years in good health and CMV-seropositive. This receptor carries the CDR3 CASSPSKGQGITDTQYF. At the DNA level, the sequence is TGTGCCAGCTCACCCTCAAAGGGACAGGGCATCACAGATACGCAGTATTTT.